This T cell receptor beta chain was identified during a study of blood T cell repertoires in COVID-19. The overall study: PBMCs, B-cell-depleted T cells, or T cells were the source of the cDNA or gDNA that made up the material.

The CDR3 consists of 19 residues. Per germline, CDR1 SGHKS and CDR2 YYEKEE (reference sequence). The V gene end was trimmed by 4 bases and the J gene end by 3 bases; junction bases not matched to a gene: 11. In the source study's methods: Scientists estimated how many nucleated cells there were by amplifying reference gene primers. The data were produced by immunoSEQ multiplex PCR, yet TCRdb's version contains in-frame clones alone and is incomplete. The V and J calls and clone size are taken from that table; D and trimming were inferred from the DNA. The data contain around 160,000 clones, 85% to 90% of them singletons. Individuals aged about 18 to 95 years were recruited from around 22 US areas. Researchers sorted participants into cohorts using their self-reported clinical history.

The chain carries TRBV5-5 and TRBJ2-1; 15 bases agree with TRBD2. The receptor was derived from a woman between 25 and 40 years old with acute COVID-19. The material sequenced was PBMCs or T cells enriched from blood (not recorded which). CDR3 coding DNA: TGTGCCAGCAGCCCAGGACTAGCGGGAGGGAAGGGGTACTACAATGAGCAGTTCTTC. Its translation is CASSPGLAGGKGYYNEQFF.